This TCR beta chain was captured by sequencing in a study of CD8+ T cells in alopecia areata. The CDR3 sequence is 17 residues long. Trimming pared 3 bases from V and 0 bases from J, leaving 13 bases between. Per germline, CDR1 SGHRS and CDR2 YFSETQ. Treatment indicated: oral pan-JAK inhibitor, 5-10 mg twice daily. Reverse transcription of extracted RNA yielded cDNA, which provided the sequencing template. Some clones are missing from TCRdb's copy, which holds only in-frame ones; the method was immunoSEQ multiplex PCR. The data hold about 200,000 clones, with roughly two fifths observed a single time.

This clonotype originated in a human donor with alopecia areata. The sequencing used CD4+ T cells sorted from blood, collected between weeks 30 and 35, from a patient treated with tofacitinib. The chain employs TRBV5-1 and TRBJ2-6; D is unresolved. The CDR3: CASSWWASDSGANVLTF. DNA of the CDR3: TGCGCCAGCAGCTGGTGGGCCAGTGACTCTGGGGCCAACGTCCTGACTTTC.